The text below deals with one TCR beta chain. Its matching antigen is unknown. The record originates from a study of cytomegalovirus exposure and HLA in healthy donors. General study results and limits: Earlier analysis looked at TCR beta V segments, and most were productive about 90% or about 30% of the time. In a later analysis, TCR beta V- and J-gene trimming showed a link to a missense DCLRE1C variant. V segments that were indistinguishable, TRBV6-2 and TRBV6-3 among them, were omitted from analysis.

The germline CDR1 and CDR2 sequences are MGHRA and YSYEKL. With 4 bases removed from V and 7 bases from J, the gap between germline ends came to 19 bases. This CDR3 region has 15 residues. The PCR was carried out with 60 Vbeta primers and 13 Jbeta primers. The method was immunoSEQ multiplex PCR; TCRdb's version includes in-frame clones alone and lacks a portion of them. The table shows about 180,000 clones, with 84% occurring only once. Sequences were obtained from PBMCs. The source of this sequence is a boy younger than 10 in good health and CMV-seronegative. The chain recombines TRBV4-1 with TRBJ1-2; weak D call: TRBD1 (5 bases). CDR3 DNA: TGCGCCAGCAGCCCGCGACAGATCGGAAGGGGTGGCTACACCTTC. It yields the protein CASSPRQIGRGGYTF.